These T cell receptor beta chains were read from a single sample in a study of blood T cell repertoires in COVID-19. Method: immunoSEQ multiplex PCR; TCRdb's copy keeps in-frame clones and lacks some. The table has about 220,000 clones, more than 65% seen once; the top ten hold 3.6%. Source material: peripheral blood. Receptors were obtained from a woman older than 75 with acute or convalescent COVID-19. The CDR3 runs from the conserved cysteine through the conserved F or W. The D gene is left open where the match is weak. Where a row states a size, it is once, few, many or the class of an expanded clone; other rows omit it.

v_gene	abundance	d_gene	j_gene	CDR3aa	CDR3nt
TRBV5-6	once	TRBD1	TRBJ1-2	CASSQRTGGPNYGYTF	TGTGCCAGCAGCCAACGGACAGGGGGCCCAAACTATGGCTACACCTTC
TRBV28	NA	TRBD1	TRBJ2-2	CASSGTGWPGELFF	TGTGCCAGCAGCGGGACAGGGTGGCCCGGGGAGCTGTTTTTT
TRBV2	NA	TRBD1	TRBJ1-1	CARDRGRKVTEAFF	TGTGCCAGAGACAGGGGGCGGAAAGTAACTGAAGCTTTCTTT
TRBV7-2	NA	NA	TRBJ1-1	CASSLLGRDTEAFF	TGTGCCAGCAGCTTGCTCGGGAGGGACACTGAAGCTTTCTTT
TRBV7-9	NA	NA	TRBJ1-1	CASSLFGGQAEAFF	TGTGCCAGCAGCTTATTTGGTGGTCAGGCTGAAGCTTTCTTT
TRBV29-1	NA	NA	TRBJ1-1	CSVELDSQNTEAFF	TGCAGCGTTGAATTGGACAGCCAAAACACTGAAGCTTTCTTT
TRBV11-3	NA	NA	TRBJ1-1	CASSNRLNTEAFF	TGTGCCAGCAGCAACAGGTTGAACACTGAAGCTTTCTTT
TRBV27	NA	NA	TRBJ1-1	CASSRAGEAFF	TGTGCCAGCAGTCGCGCGGGGGAAGCTTTCTTT
TRBV6-6	NA	NA	TRBJ1-5	CASSYSRQIGQPQHF	TGTGCCAGCAGTTACTCGCGACAGATTGGGCAGCCCCAGCATTTT
TRBV12-3/TRBV12-4	NA	NA	TRBJ1-2	CASSLKAGKGYTF	TGTGCCAGCAGTTTAAAGGCGGGGAAGGGCTACACCTTC
TRBV4-1	NA	TRBD1	TRBJ1-1	CASSRNSGTANTEAFF	TGCGCCAGCAGCCGAAACTCCGGGACAGCGAACACTGAAGCTTTCTTT
TRBV11-2	NA	NA	TRBJ2-5	CASTTWGGSETQYF	TGTGCCAGCACCACGTGGGGGGGCTCAGAGACCCAGTACTTC
TRBV21-1	NA	NA	TRBJ1-2	CASSKGEGNYGYTF	TGTGCCAGCAGCAAAGGGGAGGGTAACTATGGCTACACCTTC
TRBV5-1	NA	TRBD1	TRBJ1-2	CASSVQGLYGYTF	TGCGCCAGCAGCGTACAGGGGTTGTATGGCTACACCTTC
TRBV28	NA	NA	TRBJ1-5	CATQRSNQPQHF	TGTGCCACTCAACGGAGCAATCAGCCCCAGCATTTT
TRBV7-9	NA	TRBD2	TRBJ2-3	CASSSGWTDTQYF	TGTGCCAGCAGTAGCGGGTGGACAGATACGCAGTATTTT
TRBV9	NA	NA	TRBJ2-3	CASSEELDTQYF	TGTGCCAGCAGCGAGGAGTTAGATACGCAGTATTTT
TRBV5-4	NA	NA	TRBJ1-2	CASSLAGVNYGYTF	TGTGCCAGCAGCTTGGCCGGGGTTAACTATGGCTACACCTTC
TRBV3-1/TRBV3-2	NA	TRBD1	TRBJ1-2	CASSQGSGQNYGYTF	TGTGCCAGCAGCCAGGGATCGGGACAGAACTATGGCTACACCTTC
TRBV14	NA	NA	TRBJ1-2	CASSQDLEGHGYTF	TGTGCCAGCAGCCAAGACCTGGAGGGCCATGGCTACACCTTC
TRBV3-1/TRBV3-2	NA	NA	TRBJ2-7	CASSQWGGATSYEQYF	TGTGCCAGCAGCCAATGGGGGGGGGCCACCTCCTACGAGCAGTACTTC
TRBV18	once	NA	TRBJ1-5	CASSMGGNNQPQHF	TGTGCCAGCTCTATGGGGGGAAACAATCAGCCCCAGCATTTT
TRBV7-9	NA	NA	TRBJ1-2	CASSPSEPYGYTF	TGTGCCAGCAGCCCCTCCGAGCCCTATGGCTACACCTTC
TRBV11-1	NA	TRBD1	TRBJ2-1	CASSLGTGGREQFF	TGTGCCAGCAGCTTAGGGACAGGGGGAAGGGAGCAGTTCTTC
TRBV5-4	few	TRBD1	TRBJ1-2	CASSSGGQGLYGYTF	TGTGCCAGCAGCTCGGGCGGACAGGGGCTCTATGGCTACACCTTC
TRBV2	NA	TRBD1	TRBJ2-7	CASSFDRGYEQYF	TGTGCCAGCAGTTTCGACAGGGGCTACGAGCAGTACTTC
TRBV6-6	NA	TRBD2	TRBJ2-7	CASSPRGDFAYEQYF	TGTGCCAGCAGCCCCCGGGGGGACTTTGCCTACGAGCAGTACTTC
TRBV7-9	NA	NA	TRBJ1-4	CASRPGQYEKLFF	TGTGCCAGCAGGCCCGGACAATATGAAAAACTGTTTTTT